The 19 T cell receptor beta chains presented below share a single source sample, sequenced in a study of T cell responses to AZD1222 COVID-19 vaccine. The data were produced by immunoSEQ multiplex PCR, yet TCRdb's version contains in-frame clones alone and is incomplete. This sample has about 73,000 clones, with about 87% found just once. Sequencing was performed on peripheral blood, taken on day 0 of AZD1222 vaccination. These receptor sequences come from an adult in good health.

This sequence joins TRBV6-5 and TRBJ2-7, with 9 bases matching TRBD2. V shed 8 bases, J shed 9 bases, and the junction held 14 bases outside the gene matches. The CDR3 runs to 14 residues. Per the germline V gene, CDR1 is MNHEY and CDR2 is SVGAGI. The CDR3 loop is CASGSGSYRGGQYF. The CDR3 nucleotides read TGTGCCAGCGGTAGCGGGAGTTACCGGGGTGGGCAGTACTTC.

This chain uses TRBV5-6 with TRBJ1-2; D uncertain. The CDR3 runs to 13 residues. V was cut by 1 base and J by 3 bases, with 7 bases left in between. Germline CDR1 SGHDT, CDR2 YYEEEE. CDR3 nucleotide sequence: TGTGCCAGCAGCTTGCGAGGCTACTATGGCTACACCTTC. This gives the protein CASSLRGYYGYTF.

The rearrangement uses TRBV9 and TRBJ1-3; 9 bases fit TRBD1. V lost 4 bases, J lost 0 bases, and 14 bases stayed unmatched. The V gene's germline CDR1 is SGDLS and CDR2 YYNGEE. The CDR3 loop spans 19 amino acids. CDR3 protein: CASSLRPGTGSGSGNTIYF. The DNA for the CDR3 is TGTGCCAGCAGCCTCCGTCCCGGGACAGGGTCGGGCTCTGGAAACACCATATATTTT.

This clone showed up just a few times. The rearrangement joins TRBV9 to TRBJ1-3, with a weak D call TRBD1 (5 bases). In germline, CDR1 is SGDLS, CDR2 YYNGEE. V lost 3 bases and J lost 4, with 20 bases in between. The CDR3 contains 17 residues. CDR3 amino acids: CASSAGVRGELGNTIYF. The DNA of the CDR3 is TGTGCCAGCAGCGCAGGAGTGAGAGGGGAACTCGGAAACACCATATATTTT.

CDR3: CASSAVGTAKETQYF. The CDR3 DNA reads as TGTGCCAGCAGCGCGGTCGGGACAGCCAAAGAGACCCAGTACTTC. V gene TRBV9 combines with J gene TRBJ2-5; the match to TRBD1 covers 7 bases. V dropped 3 bases and J dropped 3; count of bases not matched to a gene: 8. This CDR3 region has 15 residues. CDR1 is SGDLS, CDR2 YYNGEE, per germline.

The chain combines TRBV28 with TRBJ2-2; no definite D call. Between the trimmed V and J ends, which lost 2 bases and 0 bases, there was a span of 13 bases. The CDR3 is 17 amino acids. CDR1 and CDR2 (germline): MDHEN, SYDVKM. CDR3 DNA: TGTGCCAGCAGTTTAGCCCCTCGGCAGACGAACACCGGGGAGCTGTTTTTT. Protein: CASSLAPRQTNTGELFF.

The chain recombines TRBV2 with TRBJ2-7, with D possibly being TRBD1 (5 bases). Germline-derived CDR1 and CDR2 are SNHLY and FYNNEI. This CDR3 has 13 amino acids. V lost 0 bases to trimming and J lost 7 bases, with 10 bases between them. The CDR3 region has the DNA TGTGCCAGCAGTGAAGCGTGGGGCGTAGAGCAGTACTTC. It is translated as CASSEAWGVEQYF.

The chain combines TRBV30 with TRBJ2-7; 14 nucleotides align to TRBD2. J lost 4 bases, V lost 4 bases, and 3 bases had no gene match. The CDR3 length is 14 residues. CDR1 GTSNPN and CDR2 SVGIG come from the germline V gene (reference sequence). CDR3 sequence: CAWTGTSGGYEQYF. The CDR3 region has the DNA TGTGCCTGGACAGGGACTAGCGGGGGATACGAGCAGTACTTC.

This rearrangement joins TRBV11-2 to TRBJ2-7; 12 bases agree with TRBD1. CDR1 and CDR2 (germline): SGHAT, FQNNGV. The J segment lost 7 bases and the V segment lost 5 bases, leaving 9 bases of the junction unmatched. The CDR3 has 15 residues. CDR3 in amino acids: CASSLGGQGAKEQYF. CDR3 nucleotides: TGTGCCAGCAGCCTCGGGGGACAGGGGGCGAAAGAGCAGTACTTC.

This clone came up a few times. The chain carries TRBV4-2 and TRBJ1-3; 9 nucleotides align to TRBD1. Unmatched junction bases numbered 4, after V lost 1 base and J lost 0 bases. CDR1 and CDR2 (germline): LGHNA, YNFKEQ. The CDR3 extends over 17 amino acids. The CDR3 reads CASSQVLGQGSGNTIYF. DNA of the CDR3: TGTGCCAGCAGCCAAGTTTTGGGACAGGGCTCTGGAAACACCATATATTTT.

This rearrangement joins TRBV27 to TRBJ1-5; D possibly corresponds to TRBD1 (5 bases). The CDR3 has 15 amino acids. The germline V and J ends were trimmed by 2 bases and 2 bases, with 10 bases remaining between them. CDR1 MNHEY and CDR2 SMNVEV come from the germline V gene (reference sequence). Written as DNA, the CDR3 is TGTGCCAGCAGTTTACGGGGGAAAGGCAATCAGCCCCAGCATTTT. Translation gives CASSLRGKGNQPQHF.

The CDR3 protein is CASSRTSGGGTQYF. The CDR3 nucleotides read TGTGCCAGCAGTAGGACTAGCGGGGGGGGTACGCAGTATTTT. The chain is built from TRBV28 and TRBJ2-3; the match to TRBD2 covers 15 bases. This CDR3 contains 14 residues. J was trimmed by 8 bases and V by 5 bases; bases with no gene match: 2. Germline lookup yields CDR1 MDHEN and CDR2 SYDVKM.

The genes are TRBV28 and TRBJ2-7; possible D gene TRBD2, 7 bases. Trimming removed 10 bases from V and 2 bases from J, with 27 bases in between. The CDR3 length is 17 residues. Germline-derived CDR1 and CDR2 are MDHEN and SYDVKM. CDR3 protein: CATKGVAGSRAPYEQYF. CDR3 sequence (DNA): TGTGCCACTAAGGGGGTAGCGGGCAGCCGGGCCCCCTACGAGCAGTACTTC.

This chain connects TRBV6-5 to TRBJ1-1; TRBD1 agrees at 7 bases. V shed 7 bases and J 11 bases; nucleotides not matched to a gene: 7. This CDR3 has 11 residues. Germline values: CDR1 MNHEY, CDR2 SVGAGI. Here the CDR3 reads CASIGRGLAFF. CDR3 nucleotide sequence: TGTGCCAGCATCGGGAGGGGGCTGGCTTTCTTT.

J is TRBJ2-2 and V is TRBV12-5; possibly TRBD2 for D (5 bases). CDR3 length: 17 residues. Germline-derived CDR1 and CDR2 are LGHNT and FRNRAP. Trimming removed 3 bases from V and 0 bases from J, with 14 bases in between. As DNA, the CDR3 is TGTGCTAGTGGTTTCTTGGAGGACTTGACGAACACCGGGGAGCTGTTTTTT. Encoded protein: CASGFLEDLTNTGELFF.

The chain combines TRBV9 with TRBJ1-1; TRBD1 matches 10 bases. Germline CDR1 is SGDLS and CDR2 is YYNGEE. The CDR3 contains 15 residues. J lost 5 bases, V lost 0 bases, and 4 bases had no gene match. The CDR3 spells CASSVEGTGVTEAFF. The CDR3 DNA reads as TGTGCCAGCAGCGTAGAAGGGACAGGGGTTACTGAAGCTTTCTTT. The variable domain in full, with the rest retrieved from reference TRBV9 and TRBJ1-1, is DSGVTQTPKHLITATGQRVTLRCSPRSGDLSVYWYQQSLDQGLQFLIQYYNGEERAKGNILERFSAQQFPDLHSELNLSSLELGDSALYFCASSVEGTGVTEAFFGQGTRLTVV.

CDR3 in amino acids: CASSPSGGYGYTF. CDR3 DNA sequence: TGTGCCAGCAGTCCGTCAGGGGGCTATGGCTACACCTTC. V gene TRBV28 combines with J gene TRBJ1-2; 7 bases agree with TRBD1. With 5 bases clipped from V and 4 bases from J, the junction kept 4 bases outside the gene matches. The CDR3 spans 13 residues. Germline CDR1 MDHEN, CDR2 SYDVKM.

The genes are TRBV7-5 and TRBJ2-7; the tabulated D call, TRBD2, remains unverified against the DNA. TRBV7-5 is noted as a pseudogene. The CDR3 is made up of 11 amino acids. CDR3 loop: CVRSPSCEQYF. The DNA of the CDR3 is TGTGTCAGAAGCCCCTCGTGCGAGCAGTACTTC.

CDR3 protein: CASRPDIQETQYF. CDR3 DNA sequence: TGTGCCAGCAGGCCCGATATACAAGAGACCCAGTACTTC. V usage is TRBV12-3 or TRBV12-4 and J usage is TRBJ2-5; D ambiguous. The CDR3 runs 13 residues. V was clipped by 6 bases and J by 2 bases, with 10 bases between them.